The 7 T cell receptor beta chains below all came from one sample that was sequenced in a study of blood T cell repertoires in COVID-19. Sequencing used immunoSEQ multiplex PCR; TCRdb keeps in-frame clones, though not all of them. Of 200,000 to 250,000 clones listed, 80% to 90% are singletons. The sequenced material came from peripheral blood. These receptors all stem from a man aged 18 to 30 with active or convalescent COVID-19.

This clone has only one observation. The V gene is TRBV7-2, the J gene TRBJ1-1; D is unclear. V lost 3 bases and J 1 base, leaving 6 bases between the germline ends. The CDR3 extends over 13 amino acids. Per the germline V gene, CDR1 is SGHTA and CDR2 is FQGNSA. The CDR3 region has the DNA TGTGCCAGCAGCTTTGAGAGGAACACTGAAGCTTTCTTT. Translation: CASSFERNTEAFF.

The chain couples TRBV5-1 to TRBJ1-3; D uncertain. Germline V lookup: CDR1 SGHRS, CDR2 YFSETQ. The CDR3 is 13 amino acids. Trimming shortened V by 2 bases and J by 10 bases, and 13 bases separated the two germline ends. CDR3 residues: CASSFESAGTIYF. CDR3 in DNA: TGCGCCAGCAGCTTTGAATCCGCCGGGACCATATATTTT.

This chain connects TRBV5-1 to TRBJ2-3; tentatively, D is TRBD2 (7 bases). Between the trimmed V and J ends, which lost 0 bases and 1 base, there was a span of 15 bases. Germline lookup yields CDR1 SGHRS and CDR2 YFSETQ. The CDR3 is 17 amino acids. Here the CDR3 DNA reads TGCGCCAGCAGCTTGGGCCCCCCGGGGGGCCGCACAGATACGCAGTATTTT. Translating it yields CASSLGPPGGRTDTQYF. Complete variable domain (other parts from reference TRBV5-1 and TRBJ2-3): KAGVTQTPRYLIKTRGQQVTLSCSPISGHRSVSWYQQTPGQGLQFLFEYFSETQRNKGNFPGRFSGRQFSNSRSEMNVSTLELGDSALYLCASSLGPPGGRTDTQYFGPGTRLTVL.

This chain connects TRBV19 to TRBJ1-2, with 9 bases matching TRBD1. This CDR3 is 15 amino acids long. The trim removed 5 bases at V and 4 bases at J, leaving 8 bases unmatched. The V gene's germline CDR1 is LNHDA and CDR2 SQIVND (reference sequence). CDR3 amino acids: CASSSQGQGGYGYTF. CDR3 nucleotides: TGTGCCAGTAGTTCACAGGGACAGGGCGGCTATGGCTACACCTTC.

In DNA form, the CDR3 reads TGTGCCAGCAGCGTACAGGGAAACACCATATATTTT. It specifies CASSVQGNTIYF. This chain links TRBV7-2 with TRBJ1-3, with D unresolved. CDR3 length: 12 residues. The V gene lost 5 bases and the J gene lost 4 bases, with 6 bases spanning the gap. Germline V CDR1 and CDR2: SGHTA, FQGNSA.

This chain connects TRBV5-4 to TRBJ1-1; TRBD1 agrees at 7 bases. Per germline, CDR1 SGHNT and CDR2 YYREEE (reference sequence). V lost 4 bases to trimming and J lost 1 base; unmatched junction nucleotides: 1. This CDR3 spans 13 amino acids. The CDR3 region has the DNA TGTGCCAGCAGCGGGGACAGGAACACTGAAGCTTTCTTT. Its translation is CASSGDRNTEAFF.

The chain combines TRBV27 with TRBJ2-1, with D possibly matching TRBD2 (6 bases). V was shortened by 6 bases and J by 10 bases, with 22 bases between the two germline ends. The CDR3 is 15 amino acids. Germline lookup yields CDR1 MNHEY and CDR2 SMNVEV (reference sequence). The CDR3 nucleotides read TGTGCCAGCAGCGGGGGAGGCCTTGGGTTGGGGGAGCAGTTCTTC. Translating gives CASSGGGLGLGEQFF.